The 24 T cell receptor beta chains below come from one sample, sequenced in a study of T cell responses to AZD1222 COVID-19 vaccine. Clones were read by immunoSEQ multiplex PCR, and TCRdb kept only the in-frame ones, dropping some. This table has 150,000 or so clones, around 92% appearing once. This specimen was peripheral blood, taken 28 days after the second AZD1222 dose. These receptors all stem from an adult who received the AZD1222 COVID-19 vaccine.

The chain recombines TRBV30 with TRBJ1-6, with D uncertain. V lost 2 bases and J 5 bases, leaving 4 bases between the germline ends. This CDR3 has 12 residues. Germline V CDR1 and CDR2: GTSNPN, SVGIG (reference sequence). This chain's CDR3 is CAWSPDNSPLHF. In nucleotides, the CDR3 is TGTGCCTGGAGTCCAGATAATTCACCCCTCCACTTT.

The chain carries TRBV10-3 and TRBJ2-7; 8 bases are a match to TRBD1. This CDR3 is built from 13 residues. V lost 6 bases to trimming and J lost 1 base; unmatched junction nucleotides: 2. CDR1 is ENHRY, CDR2 SYGVKD, per germline. The CDR3 DNA follows: TGTGCCATCAGGGGACAGGAATCCTACGAGCAGTACTTC. Amino acid sequence: CAIRGQESYEQYF.

The chain has TRBV7-9 and TRBJ2-1; TRBD1 matches at 9 bases. Germline CDR1 is SEHNR and CDR2 is FQNEAQ (reference sequence). Germline trimming cut 11 bases from V and 8 bases from J; bases unmatched to any gene: 16. The length of the CDR3 is 15 residues. The CDR3 here is CACNLRSQGAYEQFF. DNA of the CDR3: TGTGCCTGCAATCTAAGGTCACAGGGGGCCTATGAGCAGTTCTTC. Full variable domain (outside the CDR3, taken from reference TRBV7-9 and TRBJ2-1): DTGVSQNPRHKITKRGQNVTFRCDPISEHNRLYWYRQTLGQGPEFLTYFQNEAQLEKSRLLSDRFSAERPKGSFSTLEIQRTEQGDSAMYLCACNLRSQGAYEQFFGPGTRLTVL.

V is TRBV19 and J is TRBJ1-4; 9 nucleotides line up with TRBD1. The CDR3 runs 13 residues. With V trimmed by 9 bases and J by 8 bases, 7 bases remained unmatched. From germline, CDR1 is LNHDA and CDR2 SQIVND (reference sequence). CDR3 DNA: TGTGCCAGCCGGGACAGGGCGAGCGAAAAACTGTTTTTT. It codes for CASRDRASEKLFF.

In regard to this clone: One end of the junction does not line up with germline, which may come from a read error. V and J are TRBV7-7 and TRBJ2-1; 10 bases align to TRBD2. There are 16 residues in the CDR3. From germline, CDR1 is SSHAT and CDR2 FNYEAQ (reference sequence). The CDR3 coding sequence is TGTGCTAGCAGCTTAGCGGGACTAGCGTCCTACAATGAGCAGTTCTTC. It encodes CASSLAGLASYNEQFF.

J is TRBJ2-2 and V is TRBV6-5; D uncertain. Trimming removed 7 bases at V and 7 bases at J, with 16 bases between. Germline CDR1 and CDR2: MNHEY and SVGAGI. This CDR3 comprises 14 residues. CDR3 sequence: CASTPLTESGELFF. CDR3 bases: TGTGCCAGCACCCCGCTAACCGAGAGCGGGGAGCTGTTTTTT.

The chain joins TRBV6-1 to TRBJ2-1; 10 bases fit TRBD2. CDR1 is MNHNS, CDR2 SASEGT, per germline. Germline trimming cut 3 bases from V and 4 bases from J; bases unmatched to any gene: 12. The CDR3 spans 18 residues. DNA of the CDR3: TGTGCCAGCAGTGATGGAACCAGGACTAGCGGCCAGTACAATGAGCAGTTCTTC. This gives the protein CASSDGTRTSGQYNEQFF.

The chain employs TRBV28 and TRBJ2-7; 7 nucleotides match TRBD1. The germline gives CDR1 MDHEN, CDR2 SYDVKM. This CDR3 is built from 14 residues. The J segment lost 9 bases and the V segment lost 6 bases, leaving 14 bases of the junction unmatched. The CDR3 DNA is TGTGCCAGCAGACCAGGGACAGTGGTCCTGGGGCAGTACTTC. Its translation: CASRPGTVVLGQYF.

The V call is TRBV7-2, the J call TRBJ2-2; 11 positions agree with TRBD2. Germline V gene data show CDR1 as SGHTA and CDR2 as FQGNSA. This CDR3 is built from 15 residues. Trimming at V came to 1 base and at J to 6 bases, leaving 1 base not matched to a gene. In DNA form, the CDR3 reads TGTGCCAGCAGCTTAGATAGCGGGAGGGCCGGGGAGCTGTTTTTT. This translates into CASSLDSGRAGELFF.

The genes are TRBV6-5 and TRBJ1-5, with D uncertain. CDR3 length: 15 amino acids. Between the trimmed V and J ends, which lost 6 bases and 0 bases, there was a span of 12 bases. CDR1 is MNHEY, CDR2 SVGAGI, per germline. Here the CDR3 DNA reads TGTGCCAGCAGCTCGGACGTGGATAGCAATCAGCCCCAGCATTTT. Amino acids: CASSSDVDSNQPQHF.

This clone has a handful of counts. The chain joins TRBV24-1 to TRBJ1-5; D not resolved. V dropped 9 bases and J dropped 1 base, with 9 bases sitting between them. Germline CDR1 reads KGHDR; CDR2 reads SFDVKD. The CDR3 length is 13 residues. In DNA form, the CDR3 reads TGTGCCACCTCGCTGGGGAGCAATCAGCCCCAGCATTTT. Translation gives CATSLGSNQPQHF.

The chain employs TRBV5-6 and TRBJ1-5, with a weak D call TRBD1 (6 bases). The CDR3 sequence is 12 residues long. Germline loops: CDR1 SGHDT, CDR2 YYEEEE. Trimming stripped 6 bases from V and 2 bases from J, with 6 bases between. The CDR3 protein is CASNRGNQPQHF. The CDR3 DNA sequence: TGTGCCAGCAACAGGGGCAATCAGCCCCAGCATTTT.

This chain uses TRBV3-1 (or the pseudogene TRBV3-2) with TRBJ1-1; a possible D gene is TRBD1 (6 bases). The germline gives CDR1 LGHDT, CDR2 YNNKEL (reference sequence). This CDR3 has 13 residues. The V and J ends lost 2 bases and 4 bases respectively, with 8 bases between them. The CDR3 spells CASSQTRGTEAFF. The CDR3 coding sequence is TGTGCCAGCAGCCAAACCAGGGGCACTGAAGCTTTCTTT.

The chain is built from TRBV5-1 and TRBJ1-5; D is uncertain. CDR3 length: 15 amino acids. Trimming shortened V by 5 bases and J by 0 bases, and 12 bases separated the two germline ends. Germline assignment: CDR1 SGHRS and CDR2 YFSETQ. CDR3 DNA sequence: TGCGCCAGCAGGCCAGGACCCTTTAGCAATCAGCCCCAGCATTTT. It translates to CASRPGPFSNQPQHF. The full variable domain, with the rest looked up from reference TRBV5-1 and TRBJ1-5, is KAGVTQTPRYLIKTRGQQVTLSCSPISGHRSVSWYQQTPGQGLQFLFEYFSETQRNKGNFPGRFSGRQFSNSRSEMNVSTLELGDSALYLCASRPGPFSNQPQHFGDGTRLSIL.

The genes are TRBV11-2 and TRBJ2-1, with TRBD2 matching 14 bases. The junction had 6 bases not matched to a gene; V was cut back by 1 base and J by 10 bases. CDR3 size: 16 residues. Germline V gives CDR1 SGHAT, CDR2 FQNNGV. Here the CDR3 reads CASSLVGLAGVREQFF. The CDR3 nucleotides read TGTGCCAGCAGCTTAGTGGGACTAGCGGGAGTCCGCGAGCAGTTCTTC. The whole variable domain, remainder taken from reference TRBV11-2 and TRBJ2-1, is EAGVAQSPRYKIIEKRQSVAFWCNPISGHATLYWYQQILGQGPKLLIQFQNNGVVDDSQLPKDRFSAERLKGVDSTLKIQPAKLEDSAVYLCASSLVGLAGVREQFFGPGTRLTVL.

This chain links TRBV5-1 with TRBJ2-1; 9 nucleotides line up with TRBD2. CDR1 and CDR2 (germline): SGHRS, YFSETQ. The CDR3 length is 15 residues. Unmatched junction bases numbered 0, after V lost 0 bases and J lost 2 bases. CDR3 protein: CASSLGLAAYNEQFF. CDR3 coding DNA: TGCGCCAGCAGCTTGGGACTAGCGGCCTACAATGAGCAGTTCTTC.

The rearrangement joins TRBV28 to TRBJ1-4; no firm D call. Germline V gives CDR1 MDHEN, CDR2 SYDVKM. This CDR3 comprises 13 residues. V was cut by 5 bases and J by 8 bases, with 12 bases left in between. The CDR3 nucleotides read TGTGCCAGCAGTAATCCCGGAGGAGAAAAACTGTTTTTT. Translated: CASSNPGGEKLFF.

The chain employs TRBV19 and TRBJ1-5; 10 positions agree with TRBD1. The CDR3 spans 16 residues. With V trimmed by 5 bases and J by 4 bases, 8 bases remained unmatched. Looked up from germline, CDR1 is LNHDA and CDR2 is SQIVND (reference sequence). For the CDR3, the DNA is TGTGCCAGTAGTTGGGGGTCGGACAGGGGGAATCAGCCCCAGCATTTT. It encodes CASSWGSDRGNQPQHF.

This sequence joins TRBV11-2 and TRBJ2-1; D is perhaps TRBD2 (5 bases). V shed 0 bases and J shed 5 bases, with 11 bases lying between them. From germline, CDR1 is SGHAT and CDR2 FQNNGV. The CDR3 covers 15 residues. The CDR3 reads CASSLDGGRHNEQFF. The CDR3 coding sequence is TGTGCCAGCAGCTTAGATGGAGGACGGCACAATGAGCAGTTCTTC.

This clone was seen once. The rearrangement joins TRBV12-3 or TRBV12-4 to TRBJ1-1; TRBD1 is a possible D gene (5 bases). The CDR3 extends over 13 amino acids. Trimming cost V 2 bases and J 14 bases, with 18 bases left between them. The CDR3 bases are TGTGCCAGCAGTTTACCCCCGGGGGTGAAGTCGTTCTTT. Its translation: CASSLPPGVKSFF.

This chain connects TRBV27 to TRBJ2-3; D unresolved. With 6 bases removed from V and 4 bases from J, the gap between germline ends came to 20 bases. The CDR3 consists of 16 residues. Germline CDR1 MNHEY, CDR2 SMNVEV (reference sequence). This chain's CDR3 is CASSDPLRRRADTQYF. CDR3 bases: TGTGCCAGCAGCGATCCCCTGCGTCGAAGGGCAGATACGCAGTATTTT.

The CDR3 DNA reads as TGCGCCAGCGGGGGACAGGGAGGAAACTACGAGCAGTACTTC. It codes for CASGGQGGNYEQYF. This sequence joins TRBV5-1 and TRBJ2-7; 9 bases are shared with TRBD1. V shed 7 bases, J shed 3 bases, and the junction held 8 bases outside the gene matches. Germline V gene lookup returns CDR1 SGHRS and CDR2 YFSETQ. The CDR3 contains 14 residues.

V and J are TRBV5-1 and TRBJ2-6; 7 bases agree with TRBD1. This CDR3 has 17 amino acids. V was pared by 4 bases and J by 4 bases, with 11 bases of the junction left unmatched. Germline CDR1 is SGHRS and CDR2 is YFSETQ. CDR3 sequence (DNA): TGCGCCAGCAGCCTCACGACAGGGCTCGTGGGGGCCAACGTCCTGACTTTC. This codes for CASSLTTGLVGANVLTF.

The chain carries TRBV28 and TRBJ1-1; 7 bases are a match to TRBD1. The V gene end was trimmed by 5 bases and the J gene end by 10 bases; junction bases not matched to a gene: 7. The CDR3 consists of 12 residues. Per germline, CDR1 MDHEN and CDR2 SYDVKM. CDR3 sequence (DNA): TGTGCCAGCAGTCCAAGGACAGGTAGAGCTTTCTTT. Amino acid sequence: CASSPRTGRAFF.